The clone carrying this T cell receptor (beta chain) was observed a few times. This specimen comes from a study of blood T cells in healthy people across ages. With a J-beta primer mix and a sample-barcoded 5' primer, a second PCR ran roughly 6 to 12 cycles. TCRdb passed the 5' RACE reads through MiXCR, listing each CDR3 protein once. There are 1.5 million to 2 million distinct CDR3 sequences in the sample; about 30% occur only once, and around 7.7% lies in the top ten. Losses at the gene ends were 5 bases for V and 7 bases for J; bases not matched to a gene: 8. This CDR3 contains 14 residues. The clonotype comes from a woman in her twenties or thirties in good health. The V gene is TRBV12-3 or TRBV12-4, the J gene TRBJ2-1, with TRBD1 matching over 7 bases. Source material: blood. CDR3 DNA sequence: TGTGCCAGCAGTCCCGGGACAGCTAGGAATGAGCAGTTCTTC. This sequence encodes CASSPGTARNEQFF.